One sample yielded the 9 T cell receptor beta chains listed below, sequenced in a study of OX40 agonist ivuxolimab in advanced cancers. The data were produced by immunoSEQ multiplex PCR, yet TCRdb's version contains in-frame clones alone and is incomplete. The sample holds under 70,000 clones, 85% seen once. The source was CD4+ or CD8+ T cells sorted from blood, collected in a trial of the OX40 agonist ivuxolimab. The receptors originated from an adult with an advanced solid tumor such as melanoma, head and neck, liver or kidney cancer.

The V and J genes are TRBV9 and TRBJ2-4; D may be TRBD1 or TRBD2 (5 bases each). Per the germline V gene, CDR1 is SGDLS and CDR2 is YYNGEE. This CDR3 has 19 amino acids. V dropped 0 bases and J dropped 0 bases, with 19 bases sitting between them. The CDR3 DNA sequence: TGTGCCAGCAGCGTAGCGAGCGGACTGGGGCCTTTAGCCAAAAACATTCAGTACTTC. It specifies CASSVASGLGPLAKNIQYF.

The chain links TRBV7-9 to TRBJ1-2, with 7 positions matching TRBD1. Germline lookup yields CDR1 SEHNR and CDR2 FQNEAQ (reference sequence). The CDR3 sequence is 16 residues long. V was clipped by 4 bases and J by 4 bases; unmatched bases: 12. The CDR3 nucleotides read TGTGCCAGCAGCTCCGGAGGGACAGAGTTTTCCTATGGCTACACCTTC. Translated, it gives CASSSGGTEFSYGYTF. The variable domain in full, completed from reference TRBV7-9 and TRBJ1-2, reads DTGVSQNPRHKITKRGQNVTFRCDPISEHNRLYWYRQTLGQGPEFLTYFQNEAQLEKSRLLSDRFSAERPKGSFSTLEIQRTEQGDSAMYLCASSSGGTEFSYGYTFGSGTRLTVV.

This sequence joins TRBV20-1 and TRBJ1-1; D is uncertain. CDR3 length: 11 residues. The V end lost 5 bases, the J end lost 0 bases, and 4 bases lay between the germline ends. Germline loops: CDR1 DFQATT, CDR2 SNEGSKA (reference sequence). In nucleotides, the CDR3 is TGCAGTGCTTACATGAACACTGAAGCTTTCTTT. Protein sequence: CSAYMNTEAFF.

The V and J genes are TRBV6-5 and TRBJ1-1, with 11 bases lining up with TRBD1. The V gene's germline CDR1 is MNHEY and CDR2 SVGAGI. The CDR3 has 14 residues. After removal of 6 bases from V and 4 bases from J, the junction contained 4 bases not matched to a gene. The CDR3 is CASRTGTGGTEAFF. CDR3 bases: TGTGCCAGCAGAACGGGGACAGGGGGCACTGAAGCTTTCTTT.

CDR3 DNA: TGTGCCAGCAGCTTAGCGGTGGGAGGACAGGTCGCAATCCGATGGGGCTACACCTTC. Its protein is CASSLAVGGQVAIRWGYTF. V gene TRBV7-2 combines with J gene TRBJ1-2, with TRBD1 identical over 7 bases. The CDR3 loop spans 19 amino acids. The ends lost 0 bases at V and 8 bases at J; junction bases unmatched: 21. From germline, CDR1 is SGHTA and CDR2 FQGNSA.

The chain joins TRBV7-3 to TRBJ2-7, with D perhaps matching TRBD1 (6 bases). Germline V lookup: CDR1 SGHTA, CDR2 FQGTGA. CDR3 size: 14 residues. V was cut by 4 bases and J by 0 bases, with 10 bases left in between. DNA of the CDR3: TGTGCCAGCAGCTCAGGGGACGGCTCCTACGAGCAGTACTTC. Its translation is CASSSGDGSYEQYF.

The chain carries TRBV30 and TRBJ1-3; no clear D. V dropped 3 bases and J dropped 0 bases, with 18 bases sitting between them. The germline V gene encodes CDR1 GTSNPN and CDR2 SVGIG (reference sequence). CDR3 length: 17 residues. CDR3 sequence (DNA): TGTGCCTGGAGGGAGAGTTATGGGGTCCACTCTGGAAACACCATATATTTT. Translated, it gives CAWRESYGVHSGNTIYF.

This clone was observed once. The genes are TRBV18 and TRBJ2-2; D is ambiguous. From germline, CDR1 is KGHSH and CDR2 LQKENI. The V gene lost 3 bases and the J gene lost 1 base, with 9 bases spanning the gap. This CDR3 region has 15 residues. The CDR3 loop is CASSPSGLNTGELFF. CDR3 DNA sequence: TGTGCCAGCTCACCTTCCGGGCTGAACACCGGGGAGCTGTTTTTT.

This chain connects TRBV21-1 to TRBJ2-1; TRBD2, as called in the table, went unchecked against the DNA. TRBV21-1 is listed as a pseudogene. This CDR3 is 16 amino acids long. Written as DNA, the CDR3 is TGTGCCAGCAGTTCAAAACCGCTAGCGGACCGGAATGAGCAGTTCTTC. Residues: CASSSKPLADRNEQFF.